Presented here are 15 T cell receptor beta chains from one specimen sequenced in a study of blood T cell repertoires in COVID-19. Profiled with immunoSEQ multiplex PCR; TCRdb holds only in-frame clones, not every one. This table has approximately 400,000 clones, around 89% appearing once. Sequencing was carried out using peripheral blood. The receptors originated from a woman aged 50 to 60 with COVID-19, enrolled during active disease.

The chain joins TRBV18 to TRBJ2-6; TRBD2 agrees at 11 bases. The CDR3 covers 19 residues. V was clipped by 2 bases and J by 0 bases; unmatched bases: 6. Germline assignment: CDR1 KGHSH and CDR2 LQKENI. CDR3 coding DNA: TGTGCCAGCTCACCAATCACTAGCGGGGGACGCTCTGGGGCCAACGTCCTGACTTTC. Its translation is CASSPITSGGRSGANVLTF.

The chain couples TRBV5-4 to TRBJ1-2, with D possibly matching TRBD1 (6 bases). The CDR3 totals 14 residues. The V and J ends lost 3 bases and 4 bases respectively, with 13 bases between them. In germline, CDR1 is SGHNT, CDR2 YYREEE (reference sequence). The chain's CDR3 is CASSSQGTPYGYTF. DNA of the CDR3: TGTGCCAGCAGCTCGCAGGGGACGCCCTATGGCTACACCTTC. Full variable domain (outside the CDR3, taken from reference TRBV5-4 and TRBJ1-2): ETGVTQSPTHLIKTRGQQVTLRCSSQSGHNTVSWYQQALGQGPQFIFQYYREEENGRGNFPPRFSGLQFPNYSSELNVNALELDDSALYLCASSSQGTPYGYTFGSGTRLTVV.

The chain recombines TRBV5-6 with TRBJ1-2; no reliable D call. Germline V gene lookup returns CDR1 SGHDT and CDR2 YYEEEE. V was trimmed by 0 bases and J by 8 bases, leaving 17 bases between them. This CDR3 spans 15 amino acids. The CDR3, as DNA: TGTGCCAGCAGCTTGGGGGGTCGAGGGTTCCAGGGCTACACCTTC. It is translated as CASSLGGRGFQGYTF.

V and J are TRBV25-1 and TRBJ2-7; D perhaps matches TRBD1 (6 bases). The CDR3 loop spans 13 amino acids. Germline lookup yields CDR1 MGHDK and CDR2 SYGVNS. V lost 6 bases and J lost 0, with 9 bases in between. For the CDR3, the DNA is TGTGCCAGCAGGGGGGACATCTCCTACGAGCAGTACTTC. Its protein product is CASRGDISYEQYF.

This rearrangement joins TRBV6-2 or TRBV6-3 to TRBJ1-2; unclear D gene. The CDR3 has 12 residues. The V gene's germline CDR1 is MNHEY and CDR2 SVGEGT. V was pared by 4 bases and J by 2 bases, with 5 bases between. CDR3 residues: CASSFVNYGYTF. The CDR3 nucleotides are TGTGCCAGCAGTTTCGTCAACTATGGCTACACCTTC.

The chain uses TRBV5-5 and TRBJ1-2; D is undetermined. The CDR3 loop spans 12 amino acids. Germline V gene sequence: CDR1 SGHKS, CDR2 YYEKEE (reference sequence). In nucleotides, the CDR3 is TGTGCGAGTGGGGAGAGTACCTATGGCTACACCTTC. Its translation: CASGESTYGYTF.

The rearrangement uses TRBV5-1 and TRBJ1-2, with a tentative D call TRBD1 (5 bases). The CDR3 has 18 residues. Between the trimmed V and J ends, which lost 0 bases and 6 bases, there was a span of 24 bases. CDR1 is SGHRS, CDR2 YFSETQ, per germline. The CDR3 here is CASSLAGIVAGGEDGYTF. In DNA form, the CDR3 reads TGCGCCAGCAGCTTGGCCGGGATTGTCGCGGGGGGTGAAGATGGCTACACCTTC.

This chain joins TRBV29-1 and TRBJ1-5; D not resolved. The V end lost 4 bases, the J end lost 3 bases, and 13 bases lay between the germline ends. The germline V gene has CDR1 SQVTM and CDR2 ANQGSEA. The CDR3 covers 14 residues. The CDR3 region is CSVGTAKNNQPQHF. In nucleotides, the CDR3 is TGCAGCGTTGGCACAGCCAAAAACAATCAGCCCCAGCATTTT.

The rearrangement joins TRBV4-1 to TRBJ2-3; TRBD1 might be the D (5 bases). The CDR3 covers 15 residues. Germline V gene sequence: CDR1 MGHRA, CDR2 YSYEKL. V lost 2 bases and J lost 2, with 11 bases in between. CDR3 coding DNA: TGCGCCAGCAGCCAAATCGACAGAGACACAGATACGCAGTATTTT. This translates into CASSQIDRDTDTQYF.

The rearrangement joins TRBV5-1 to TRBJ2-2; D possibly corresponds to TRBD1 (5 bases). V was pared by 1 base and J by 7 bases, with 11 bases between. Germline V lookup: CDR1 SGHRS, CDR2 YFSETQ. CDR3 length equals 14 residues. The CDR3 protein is CASSLQGYGGELFF. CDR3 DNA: TGCGCCAGCAGCTTGCAGGGTTACGGCGGGGAGCTGTTTTTT. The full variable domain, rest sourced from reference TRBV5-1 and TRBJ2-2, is KAGVTQTPRYLIKTRGQQVTLSCSPISGHRSVSWYQQTPGQGLQFLFEYFSETQRNKGNFPGRFSGRQFSNSRSEMNVSTLELGDSALYLCASSLQGYGGELFFGEGSRLTVL.

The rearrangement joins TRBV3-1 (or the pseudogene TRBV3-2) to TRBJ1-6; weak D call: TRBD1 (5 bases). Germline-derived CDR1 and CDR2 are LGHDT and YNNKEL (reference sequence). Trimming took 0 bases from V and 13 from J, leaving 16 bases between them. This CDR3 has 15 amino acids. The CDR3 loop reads CASSQDAGGLFPLHF. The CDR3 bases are TGTGCCAGCAGCCAAGATGCGGGGGGACTCTTTCCCCTCCACTTT.

The CDR3 sequence: CASSQLVSGGHLNEQFF. CDR3 bases: TGCGCCAGCAGCCAACTCGTTAGCGGGGGCCACCTCAATGAGCAGTTCTTC. The chain uses TRBV4-1 and TRBJ2-1, with 9 bases identical to TRBD2. Looked up from germline, CDR1 is MGHRA and CDR2 is YSYEKL. J gave up 6 bases and V 2 bases, and 11 bases lay outside the gene matches. There are 17 residues in the CDR3.

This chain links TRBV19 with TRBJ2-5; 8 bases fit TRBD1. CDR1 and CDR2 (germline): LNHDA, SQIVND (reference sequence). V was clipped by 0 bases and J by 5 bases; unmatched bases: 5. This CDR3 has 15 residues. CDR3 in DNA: TGTGCCAGTAGTATAGATTCGGACAGGGCCGAGACCCAGTACTTC. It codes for CASSIDSDRAETQYF.

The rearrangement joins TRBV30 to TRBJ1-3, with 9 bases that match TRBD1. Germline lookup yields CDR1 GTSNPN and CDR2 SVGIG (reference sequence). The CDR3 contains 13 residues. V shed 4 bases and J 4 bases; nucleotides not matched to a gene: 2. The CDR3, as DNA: TGTGCCTGGACCGGGACAGGGGGAAACACCATATATTTT. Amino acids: CAWTGTGGNTIYF.

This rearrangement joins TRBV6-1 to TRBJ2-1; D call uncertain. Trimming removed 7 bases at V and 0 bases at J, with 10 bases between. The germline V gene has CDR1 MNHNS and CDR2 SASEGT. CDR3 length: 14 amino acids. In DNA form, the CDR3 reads TGTGCCAGCACCATCTACCTCTCCTACAATGAGCAGTTCTTC. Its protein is CASTIYLSYNEQFF.